The clone carrying this TCR beta chain was counted once. Its cognate antigen is unknown. This sample is drawn from a study of cytomegalovirus exposure and HLA in healthy donors. Study-level points and caveats: In a later analysis, parvovirus B19, influenza, CMV and Epstein-Barr virus appeared linked to several top co-occurrence clusters.

13 Jbeta primers and 60 Vbeta primers were used for the PCR. Clones were read by immunoSEQ multiplex PCR, and TCRdb kept only the in-frame ones, dropping some. The sample consists of around 140,000 clones, nearly 80% of them appearing once. The CDR3 is 13 residues long. Looked up from germline, CDR1 is MNHEY and CDR2 is SVGAGI. V was clipped by 4 bases and J by 4 bases, with 8 bases between them. This sequence joins TRBV6-5 and TRBJ1-3; unclear D gene. This sequence originates from a male donor in good health and CMV-seronegative. Sequencing was done on a sample of PBMCs. In DNA, the CDR3 is TGTGCCAGCAGTTTAGCGGGGGGAAACACCATATATTTT. This codes for CASSLAGGNTIYF.